The TCR beta chain described here comes from a study of shared clonotypes between healthy human individuals. V was shortened by 5 bases and J by 3 bases, with 9 bases between the two germline ends. The germline CDR1 and CDR2 sequences are SSHAT and FNYEAQ (reference sequence). The CDR3 covers 13 residues. Study results and limitations: Several donors held around 5% of naive CD4 clonotypes in common.

A word on this clone: Its matching antigen is unknown. The sample contains more than one DNA sequence encoding this CDR3.

TCRdb's table, derived via immunoSEQ multiplex PCR, lists solely in-frame clones and lacks some. The data contain fewer than 3 million clones, roughly 92% of them seen just once; the ten biggest clones take up 0.3% to 0.45%. The receptor was derived from a man between 18 and 35 years old in good health. Some clones in this sample may be carry-over from other donors' samples. The material sequenced was naive CD4+ T cells from PBMCs. Subset reported: CD45RA+ positively selected. The genes are TRBV7-7 and TRBJ2-3; tentatively, D is TRBD2 (6 bases). DNA for the CDR3: TGTGCCAGCAGCCGGGACTTGACAGATACGCAGTATTTT. This translates into CASSRDLTDTQYF.